The 18 T cell receptor beta chains below come from one sample, sequenced in a study of T cells in Graves' hyperthyroidism and ophthalmopathy. Amplified TCR beta CDR3 regions derived from RNA transcripts. HTBI primers were used for first-round RT-PCR of the TCR CDR3. MiXCR was run by TCRdb on the multiplex PCR reads, yielding one entry per CDR3 protein. The table has under 350,000 distinct CDR3 sequences, around 20% seen once; the top ten hold 50%. The sample was blood. The receptors come from a woman between 45 and 60 years old with Graves' hyperthyroidism.

There are many counts of this clonotype. V and J are TRBV2 and TRBJ1-2; D unresolved. Trimming cost V 6 bases and J 0 bases, with 14 bases left between them. Germline CDR1 SNHLY, CDR2 FYNNEI. This CDR3 contains 15 residues. In DNA, the CDR3 is TGTGCCAGCAGGAGAGAGGGAGCCGCTAACTATGGCTACACCTTC. This sequence encodes CASRREGAANYGYTF.

This clonotype was counted a few times. The gene calls are TRBV24-1 and TRBJ2-7; possible D gene TRBD1, 6 bases. Germline V gene lookup returns CDR1 KGHDR and CDR2 SFDVKD. V was clipped by 3 bases and J by 2 bases, with 16 bases between them. This CDR3 has 16 residues. Here the CDR3 DNA reads TGTGCCACCAGTGATCCAGGGGCTGTACGACCCTACGAGCAGTACTTC. This gives the protein CATSDPGAVRPYEQYF.

The chain recombines TRBV5-1 with TRBJ2-1, with 8 bases matching TRBD1. CDR1 is SGHRS, CDR2 YFSETQ, per germline. The CDR3 has 15 residues. V was pared by 0 bases and J by 7 bases, with 6 bases of the junction left unmatched. The CDR3 loop is CASSLVGQVANEQFF. In DNA form, the CDR3 reads TGCGCCAGCAGCTTGGTGGGACAGGTGGCGAATGAGCAGTTCTTC.

This chain joins TRBV28 and TRBJ2-3, with 8 nucleotides matching TRBD2. This CDR3 has 17 amino acids. Per germline, CDR1 MDHEN and CDR2 SYDVKM. After removal of 2 bases from V and 2 bases from J, the junction contained 9 bases not matched to a gene. DNA of the CDR3: TGTGCCAGCAGTTTACTGACCGGGACTAGAACCACAGATACGCAGTATTTT. As protein: CASSLLTGTRTTDTQYF. The full variable domain, its missing parts supplied by reference TRBV28 and TRBJ2-3, is DVKVTQSSRYLVKRTGEKVFLECVQDMDHENMFWYRQDPGLGLRLIYFSYDVKMKEKGDIPEGYSVSREKKERFSLILESASTNQTSMYLCASSLLTGTRTTDTQYFGPGTRLTVL.

This clonotype showed up many times. The chain links TRBV11-2 to TRBJ1-1; D uncertain. The CDR3 contains 17 residues. CDR1 and CDR2 from the germline V gene are SGHAT and FQNNGV. V lost 3 bases and J lost 5, with 22 bases in between. The CDR3 DNA reads TGTGCCAGCAGCTTTTTGGCCGTGGGAACCCTGAGGACTGAAGCTTTCTTT. Protein: CASSFLAVGTLRTEAFF.

The chain couples TRBV20-1 to TRBJ1-2, with 10 bases lining up with TRBD1. Trimming at V came to 0 bases and at J to 3 bases, leaving 10 bases not matched to a gene. The germline gives CDR1 DFQATT, CDR2 SNEGSKA (reference sequence). The CDR3 sequence is 17 residues long. CDR3 in amino acids: CSARDRTGGFSYYGYTF. The CDR3 nucleotides are TGCAGTGCTAGAGATAGGACAGGGGGATTCAGTTACTATGGCTACACCTTC.

This clonotype has ten or more counts. The rearrangement joins TRBV18 to TRBJ1-1; 9 positions agree with TRBD1. CDR3 length: 13 residues. The junction had 4 bases not matched to a gene; V was cut back by 5 bases and J by 6 bases. Per the germline V gene, CDR1 is KGHSH and CDR2 is LQKENI. CDR3 in amino acids: CASSSGTGSEAFF. In DNA form, the CDR3 reads TGTGCCAGCTCATCCGGGACAGGGTCTGAAGCTTTCTTT.

This clonotype was seen repeatedly, ten times or more. J is TRBJ2-2 and V is TRBV6-1, with TRBD2 matching over 16 bases. There are 19 residues in the CDR3. Per the germline V gene, CDR1 is MNHNS and CDR2 is SASEGT. Trimming took 5 bases from V and 3 from J; bases not matched to a gene: 9. DNA of the CDR3: TGTGCCAGCAGTAAAACCGGGACTAGCGGGGGGGTCTACACCGGGGAGCTGTTTTTT. The encoded protein is CASSKTGTSGGVYTGELFF.

This sequence joins TRBV5-1 and TRBJ2-1; the match to TRBD2 covers 8 bases. Germline loops: CDR1 SGHRS, CDR2 YFSETQ. The CDR3 is 15 residues long. The ends lost 0 bases at V and 6 bases at J; junction bases unmatched: 5. CDR3 region: CASSLGGLVGNEQFF. CDR3 coding DNA: TGCGCCAGCAGCTTGGGGGGACTAGTGGGCAATGAGCAGTTCTTC.

This clonotype was detected many times. The rearrangement uses TRBV7-9 and TRBJ1-2; 7 bases line up with TRBD1. CDR3 length equals 15 residues. Germline lookup yields CDR1 SEHNR and CDR2 FQNEAQ (reference sequence). V lost 4 bases, J lost 6 bases, and 11 bases stayed unmatched. The CDR3 here is CASSSPGQGGDGYTF. The CDR3, as DNA: TGTGCCAGCAGCTCACCCGGGCAGGGGGGAGATGGCTACACCTTC.

This clonotype appeared many times. The CDR3 loop is CASSTGHRGGYTF. CDR3 nucleotides: TGTGCCAGCTCCACCGGGCACCGCGGTGGCTACACCTTC. The chain couples TRBV18 to TRBJ1-2; unclear D gene. The CDR3 is made up of 13 amino acids. CDR1 is KGHSH and CDR2 is LQKENI in the germline V gene. The V gene lost 6 bases and the J gene lost 7 bases, with 15 bases spanning the gap.

This clonotype has ten or more counts. The rearrangement links TRBV5-1 to TRBJ2-1; D is possibly TRBD1 or TRBD2 (6 bases each). With 0 bases removed from V and 1 base from J, the gap between germline ends came to 14 bases. The CDR3 consists of 17 residues. Germline V CDR1 and CDR2: SGHRS, YFSETQ. CDR3 residues: CASSLEGGAGSYNEQFF. The CDR3 DNA reads as TGCGCCAGCAGCTTGGAGGGGGGCGCGGGATCCTACAATGAGCAGTTCTTC.

In its sample, this clonotype was seen many times. The genes are TRBV6-5 and TRBJ1-2; D is possibly TRBD1 (5 bases). Trimming stripped 2 bases from V and 2 bases from J, with 18 bases between. The V gene's germline CDR1 is MNHEY and CDR2 SVGAGI. This CDR3 region has 17 residues. The CDR3: CASSYAAGRMVNYGYTF. CDR3 coding DNA: TGTGCCAGCAGTTACGCCGCAGGGCGGATGGTGAACTATGGCTACACCTTC.

This clonotype was observed many times. As DNA, the CDR3 is TGCAGTGCTAGTGCTAGCGGGGGGGCCGTGGAGACCCAGTACTTC. Translated: CSASASGGAVETQYF. V and J are TRBV20-1 and TRBJ2-5, with TRBD2 matching 12 bases. This CDR3 has 15 residues. After removal of 3 bases from V and 5 bases from J, the junction contained 7 bases not matched to a gene. The germline V gene has CDR1 DFQATT and CDR2 SNEGSKA (reference sequence).

Of note for this clonotype: A read error may be the cause here, since a much bigger clone is one base away. This chain uses TRBV2 with TRBJ2-7, with 9 bases matching TRBD1. The CDR3 consists of 14 residues. V was pared by 4 bases and J by 2 bases, with 3 bases of the junction left unmatched. Germline CDR1 is SNHLY and CDR2 is FYNNEI. CDR3 loop: CASSAGTGPYEQYF. DNA for the CDR3: TGTGCCAGCAGTGCCGGGACAGGGCCCTACGAGCAGTACTTC.

This clonotype has at least ten counts. This chain links TRBV7-9 with TRBJ2-7, with a tentative D call TRBD2 (6 bases). The V and J ends lost 5 bases and 6 bases respectively, with 17 bases between them. Looked up from germline, CDR1 is SEHNR and CDR2 is FQNEAQ (reference sequence). CDR3 size: 14 residues. The CDR3 region is CASSPLFRESEQYF. In DNA form, the CDR3 reads TGTGCCAGCAGCCCCCTCTTTCGGGAGTCCGAGCAGTACTTC.

Comment on this clonotype: The conserved phenylalanine or tryptophan normally closing the CDR3 is absent here, so this likely arose from a read error. The CDR3 is CATKGGAHSPLHL. CDR3 DNA: TGTGCCACGAAAGGTGGGGCGCATTCACCCCTCCACCTT. The V gene is TRBV12-3 or TRBV12-4, the J gene TRBJ1-6; maybe TRBD1 (5 bases). The CDR3 has 13 amino acids. The V end lost 10 bases, the J end lost 8 bases, and 15 bases lay between the germline ends.

This clonotype has a count of ten or more. V is TRBV11-2 and J is TRBJ1-1, with TRBD1 matching over 7 bases. The V gene's germline CDR1 is SGHAT and CDR2 FQNNGV. Trimming removed 3 bases from V and 5 bases from J; junction bases left unmatched: 6. The CDR3 sequence is 14 residues long. The CDR3 reads CASSLGGGATEAFF. In nucleotides, the CDR3 is TGTGCCAGCAGCTTGGGAGGGGGCGCGACTGAAGCTTTCTTT.